This entry describes one T cell receptor (beta chain). This clonotype was counted once. Its antigen has not been determined. Base qualities were left out, and no much larger clone turns up one base away. A single read is weak support. Including cysteine and phenylalanine, the CDR3 has 15 amino acids. Only the CDR3 region is kept as DNA, spanning 45 bases read in frame from base 1. The germline V gene sets CDR1 to SNHLY and CDR2 to FYNNEI. The V end gives up 6 bases and the J end 8 bases, leaving 8 bases in the junction not matched to a gene. The method was PCR. TCR sequencing of DNA from cultured CD4+ T cells used the Oncomine TCR Beta short-read assay at the Johns Hopkins FTIC core. The QIAamp micro DNA kit was used to extract genomic DNA from the cultured CD4+ T cells. Oncomine TCR Beta libraries made from cultured CD4+ T cells were pooled using unique dual indexes and sequenced on an Illumina iSeq 100. The original methods were these. Non-productive sequences were removed, and CDR3s not starting with C, not ending with F or W, or shorter than 7 amino acids were discarded. Antigen-specific clonotypes were identified using the MANAFEST web application through comparison of peptide-stimulated wells with reference and other culture wells. To be called positive, a clone needed an FDR below 0.05, an odds ratio above 5, and a productive frequency above 0.1% in at least two of three replicate wells. Clonotypes that were significantly expanded in both SARS-CoV-2 spike wells and at least one common cold coronavirus spike condition were defined as cross-reactive. Levenshtein distances (stringdist) and unrooted phylogenetic trees (ape) in R version 3.6.1 were used to assess CDR3 homology. TCRdb itself trimmed the public reads at Q25 with fastp, ran MiXCR and retained productive beta chains. Rows are unified per CDR3 protein, each entry keeping the most common DNA and genes. TCRdb's processing, not the authors' own work, is the source of the V and J calls. The sample table shows roughly 20,000 distinct CDR3 sequences, and less than 55% are seen once. 9% of the sample belongs to the ten largest clones.

The source of the sample is a study of vaccination and CD4 T cells after COVID-19 (dated by TCRdb to the early 2020s). With regard to the full study: SARS-CoV-2 positivity had been established in the convalescent patients by nasal swab PCR, and mild disease was recorded in about 9 of these patients and severe disease in one. The convalescent cohort comprised six males and four females, including two Hispanic individuals, seven Caucasians, two Asians and one multiracial person. Participants received two doses of either the Pfizer-BioNTech BNT162b2 vaccine (n=8) or the Moderna mRNA-1273 vaccine (n=2). Post-COVID blood samples from convalescent patients were collected a median of 101 days after diagnosis, with a range of roughly 30 to 161 days. Post-vaccine blood samples were obtained a median of roughly 75 days after the second vaccine dose, with a range of about 13 to 250 days. Overlapping spike peptide pools from SARS-CoV-2 and from the common cold coronaviruses HCoV-NL63, HCoV-OC43 and HCoV-229E were used as culture stimuli. As controls, cultures received a CEFX viral epitope pool (the positive control), an HIV-1 Nef peptide pool (the negative control), or no peptide at all. In 10 COVID-19 convalescent patients and a handful of infection-naive healthy vaccine recipients, researchers compared the spike-specific CD4+ TCR repertoire from before mRNA vaccination with the repertoire from after.

What this sample's treatment or condition label stands for: roughly nine-day PBMC culture with coronavirus spike peptide pools or control peptides (ViraFEST assay). The study used the ViraFEST assay, which expanded antigen-specific T cells with peptide pools and then identified expanded clonotypes by TCR sequencing. The convalescent patients' positive SARS-CoV-2 PCR tests were from March to December 2020, which was before the Alpha, Beta and Delta variants emerged in the United States. Each well held two million PBMCs cultured with 9 to 10 ug/ml peptide pools in IMDM containing 5% human AB serum and approximately 10 IU/ml IL-2. On days 3 and 7, half of the culture medium was replaced with fresh IL-2-containing medium. After about 10 days of culture, CD4+ T cells were isolated by negative selection using the EasySep CD4+ T cell isolation kit. Ficoll-Paque Plus gradient centrifugation was used to isolate PBMCs from whole blood, and the isolated PBMCs were then either used fresh or cryopreserved at -140C. In general, triplicate wells were set up for every culture condition.

What the study reported, not specific to this receptor: An increase in the median number of SARS-CoV-2-reactive clonotypes from approximately 21 after infection to a few dozen after vaccination was observed, but the change was not found to be significant. Only a relatively small number of convalescent patients were included in the study, and early timepoints following natural infection were not analyzed. In convalescent patients, a median around 89% of post-vaccine SARS-CoV-2-reactive clones were detected only after vaccination, suggesting vaccine-specific priming. Of the vaccine-specific clones in convalescent patients, 304 of 307, or nearly all, reacted only to SARS-CoV-2 spike and did not cross-react with common cold coronaviruses.

Here the chain combines TRBV2 and TRBJ2-1; 12 central bases correspond to TRBD2. Sequenced input: CD4+ T cells from blood, cultured in vitro. This clonotype was obtained from a human donor who had recovered from COVID-19. The bases read TGTGCCAGCAGAGAGACTAGCGGGGGTGGGGATGAGCAGTTCTTC. This sequence encodes CASRETSGGGDEQFF.